The clone carrying this TCR beta chain is medium-sized by share. The target antigen is unknown. This specimen belongs to a study of T cells in localized non-small cell lung cancer. General study findings and limits: Greater T cell density in blood accompanied longer overall survival. Exceeding tumor, uninvolved adjacent lung had the highest T cell clonality.

TCRdb keeps only in-frame clones here, not all; method: immunoSEQ multiplex PCR. The sample lists over a thousand clones; roughly 23% were seen once. Researchers cut adjacent lung at least 2 cm from the tumor margin, and it showed no atypia. V lost 2 bases, J lost 2 bases, and 7 bases lay in between. The CDR3 extends over 13 amino acids. Germline CDR1 reads SGHTA; CDR2 reads FQGNSA. The V call is TRBV7-2, the J call TRBJ2-7; no clear D gene. The clonotype originates from a female donor over 55 with stage I squamous cell lung carcinoma. The sample here was normal lung tissue next to the tumor, taken before any cancer treatment. CDR3 bases: TGTGCCAGCAGCTTACATCTTACCTACGAGCAGTACTTC. It translates to CASSLHLTYEQYF.